The 23 T cell receptor beta chains below all came from one sample that was sequenced in a study of cytomegalovirus exposure and HLA in healthy donors. The PCR ran on 60 Vbeta and 13 Jbeta primers. Measured with immunoSEQ multiplex PCR; TCRdb has only the in-frame clones, and not every one. The table lists under 200,000 clones, more than 65% of them singletons. Sequenced input: PBMCs. These TCRs come from a woman aged 25-40 years in good health and CMV-seronegative.

The rearrangement links TRBV9 to TRBJ1-3, with D tentatively TRBD1 (5 bases). V lost 1 base and J lost 0, with 11 bases in between. Germline V gene data show CDR1 as SGDLS and CDR2 as YYNGEE. This CDR3 has 16 amino acids. The CDR3 sequence is CASSVREGNSGNTIYF. The CDR3 bases are TGTGCCAGCAGCGTAAGGGAGGGGAACTCTGGAAACACCATATATTTT.

This chain connects TRBV27 to TRBJ1-4; 12 nucleotides match TRBD1. The germline V gene encodes CDR1 MNHEY and CDR2 SMNVEV (reference sequence). V lost 3 bases and J lost 8; bases outside the gene matches: 25. The CDR3 has 22 amino acids. The CDR3 sequence is CASSFARAGIGTGGRMVEKLFF. The CDR3 nucleotides read TGTGCCAGCAGTTTTGCCCGGGCCGGAATAGGGACAGGGGGCCGGATGGTCGAAAAACTGTTTTTT.

The chain joins TRBV25-1 to TRBJ1-6, with 7 bases lining up with TRBD1. Germline loops: CDR1 MGHDK, CDR2 SYGVNS. Losses at the gene ends were 4 bases for V and 4 bases for J; bases not matched to a gene: 4. The CDR3 is 15 residues long. The CDR3 nucleotides are TGTGCCAGCAGTGCCCCACAGGGGTATAATTCACCCCTCCACTTT. This encodes CASSAPQGYNSPLHF.

This clone appeared a few times. This chain connects TRBV19 to TRBJ2-7, with D possibly TRBD2 on 5 matching bases. The V end was cut by 5 bases, the J end by 3 bases, with 17 bases between. This CDR3 is 15 amino acids long. Looked up from germline, CDR1 is LNHDA and CDR2 is SQIVND (reference sequence). This CDR3 is CASSFAGAGLYEQYF. As DNA, the CDR3 is TGTGCCAGTAGTTTCGCAGGCGCAGGACTCTACGAGCAGTACTTC.

The chain employs TRBV11-2 and TRBJ1-1; maybe TRBD1 (5 bases). There are 15 residues in the CDR3. The V and J ends lost 5 bases and 0 bases respectively, with 13 bases between them. The V gene's germline CDR1 is SGHAT and CDR2 FQNNGV. The CDR3 DNA follows: TGTGCCAGCAGCGAAACCCCAGGGATGAACACTGAAGCTTTCTTT. Its translation is CASSETPGMNTEAFF.

The chain links TRBV9 to TRBJ2-2; 9 bases line up with TRBD2. Trimming took 0 bases from V and 6 from J; bases not matched to a gene: 12. Germline V lookup: CDR1 SGDLS, CDR2 YYNGEE. The CDR3 length is 18 residues. CDR3 protein: CASSVGSGGFIRAGELFF. The DNA for the CDR3 is TGTGCCAGCAGCGTAGGTAGCGGGGGTTTTATTCGGGCCGGGGAGCTGTTTTTT.

This clone appeared a few times. The gene calls are TRBV27 and TRBJ1-2, with TRBD1 matching over 9 bases. From germline, CDR1 is MNHEY and CDR2 SMNVEV (reference sequence). The CDR3 length is 14 residues. J gave up 7 bases and V 6 bases, and 9 bases lay outside the gene matches. The CDR3 nucleotides are TGTGCCAGCAGCCGGCAGGGACAGGGAATTGGCTACACCTTC. Translated: CASSRQGQGIGYTF.

V usage is TRBV4-2 and J usage is TRBJ2-2; possible D gene TRBD1, 6 bases. CDR3 length: 13 amino acids. The germline gives CDR1 LGHNA, CDR2 YNFKEQ. V shed 5 bases and J shed 9 bases, with 13 bases lying between them. In DNA, the CDR3 is TGTGCCAGCAGCGTACTGGGGGCCAGGGAGCTGTTTTTT. Its protein product is CASSVLGARELFF.

The chain couples TRBV5-4 to TRBJ1-1; D uncertain. The germline V and J ends were trimmed by 3 bases and 6 bases, with 12 bases remaining between them. The CDR3 is made up of 13 amino acids. The germline gives CDR1 SGHNT, CDR2 YYREEE (reference sequence). The CDR3 region has the DNA TGTGCCAGCAGCTCCGACTTAATCGCTGAAGCTTTCTTT. Translating it yields CASSSDLIAEAFF.

The chain is built from TRBV4-3 and TRBJ2-1, with a weak D call TRBD1 (5 bases). V lost 3 bases, J lost 0 bases, and 15 bases lay in between. The V gene's germline CDR1 is LGHNA and CDR2 YSLEER. CDR3 size: 17 residues. CDR3 in DNA: TGCGCCAGCAGCCATGCAGACAGCGTAAGCTCCTACAATGAGCAGTTCTTC. This sequence encodes CASSHADSVSSYNEQFF.

The V gene is TRBV7-9, the J gene TRBJ1-4; D gene uncertain. This CDR3 is 14 amino acids long. V was trimmed by 6 bases and J by 0 bases, leaving 8 bases between them. The germline gives CDR1 SEHNR, CDR2 FQNEAQ (reference sequence). The CDR3 DNA reads as TGTGCCAGCAGTTACGGGACAACTAATGAAAAACTGTTTTTT. Translated: CASSYGTTNEKLFF.

The rearrangement links TRBV5-8 to TRBJ1-5; 7 bases align to TRBD1. Germline CDR1 and CDR2: SGHTS and YDEGEE. V shed 3 bases, J shed 6 bases, and the junction held 9 bases outside the gene matches. The CDR3 extends over 15 amino acids. For the CDR3, the DNA is TGTGCCAGCAGCTCACCGCCGGGACAGTCTCAGCCCCAGCATTTT. It is translated as CASSSPPGQSQPQHF.

This chain links TRBV2 with TRBJ2-2; 9 bases agree with TRBD2. After removal of 6 bases from V and 2 bases from J, the junction contained 4 bases not matched to a gene. Germline assignment: CDR1 SNHLY and CDR2 FYNNEI. CDR3 length: 15 amino acids. CDR3 loop: CASRPSGTNTGELFF. CDR3 in DNA: TGTGCCAGCAGGCCTAGCGGGACTAACACCGGGGAGCTGTTTTTT.

This clone was counted a single time. The chain couples TRBV4-1 to TRBJ2-1; 7 bases fit TRBD1. CDR1 and CDR2 (germline): MGHRA, YSYEKL. With 1 base clipped from V and 14 bases from J, the junction kept 11 bases outside the gene matches. This CDR3 has 14 residues. This CDR3 reads CASSQVGKQGLKFF. The CDR3 coding sequence is TGCGCCAGCAGCCAAGTCGGCAAACAGGGGCTAAAGTTCTTC.

This rearrangement joins TRBV7-9 to TRBJ2-7; the match to TRBD1 covers 7 bases. V lost 5 bases to trimming and J lost 4 bases; unmatched junction nucleotides: 8. The CDR3 sequence is 14 residues long. CDR1 SEHNR and CDR2 FQNEAQ come from the germline V gene (reference sequence). CDR3 sequence (DNA): TGTGCCAGCAGCCGACAGGGTGGTTTATACGAGCAGTACTTC. Translated: CASSRQGGLYEQYF.

The CDR3 coding sequence is TGTGCCAGCAGCCAAGATCTCGGTCTGGTTTGGGAGGCCGGGGAGCTGTTTTTT. Encoded protein: CASSQDLGLVWEAGELFF. The chain uses TRBV14 and TRBJ2-2; tentative D call: TRBD2 (6 bases). This CDR3 is built from 18 residues. The germline V and J ends were trimmed by 0 bases and 6 bases, with 20 bases remaining between them. Germline V gene data show CDR1 as SGHDN and CDR2 as FVKESK.

The rearrangement joins TRBV7-9 to TRBJ2-1; TRBD1 aligns across 7 bases. Trimming took 5 bases from V and 7 from J; bases not matched to a gene: 14. This CDR3 comprises 16 residues. The germline V gene has CDR1 SEHNR and CDR2 FQNEAQ (reference sequence). CDR3 sequence reads: CASSDPWAGDRNEQFF. The CDR3 DNA reads TGTGCCAGCAGCGATCCGTGGGCAGGGGACAGAAATGAGCAGTTCTTC.

The J gene is TRBJ2-5, the V gene TRBV7-2, with 11 bases matching TRBD2. CDR1 is SGHTA, CDR2 FQGNSA, per germline. V lost 1 base, J lost 4 bases, and 5 bases stayed unmatched. There are 16 residues in the CDR3. CDR3: CASSLGLAGGRETQYF. The CDR3 DNA reads as TGTGCCAGCAGCTTAGGGCTAGCGGGAGGTCGAGAGACCCAGTACTTC.

The V gene is TRBV7-2, the J gene TRBJ1-4; no clear D gene. This CDR3 has 17 residues. V lost 0 bases, J lost 5 bases, and 16 bases lay in between. Germline CDR1 SGHTA, CDR2 FQGNSA. In DNA form, the CDR3 reads TGTGCCAGCAGCTTAGCTGGAGGCGCTAGATGGAATGAAAAACTGTTTTTT. Translated: CASSLAGGARWNEKLFF.

This clone was observed a single time. The chain links TRBV2 to TRBJ1-3, with 10 nucleotides matching TRBD1. V was clipped by 9 bases and J by 1 base; unmatched bases: 6. The CDR3 extends over 15 amino acids. In germline, CDR1 is SNHLY, CDR2 FYNNEI. The CDR3 loop reads CASGTGVPSGNTIYF. The CDR3 DNA sequence: TGTGCCAGTGGGACAGGGGTCCCGTCTGGAAACACCATATATTTT.

This chain links TRBV18 with TRBJ2-3, with 8 positions matching TRBD2. The CDR3 has 17 residues. The V gene's germline CDR1 is KGHSH and CDR2 LQKENI. V was clipped by 4 bases and J by 1 base; unmatched bases: 10. The CDR3 here is CASSRVRREDGTDTQYF. The DNA for the CDR3 is TGTGCCAGCTCACGGGTCCGGCGGGAGGACGGCACAGATACGCAGTATTTT.

In its sample, this clone was seen once. The chain is built from TRBV18 and TRBJ1-1; D unresolved. The CDR3 runs 14 residues. V was pared by 3 bases and J by 4 bases, with 12 bases between. The V gene's germline CDR1 is KGHSH and CDR2 LQKENI. CDR3 nucleotides: TGTGCCAGCTCACCGGTCAGCCCGGGCACTGAAGCTTTCTTT. It yields the protein CASSPVSPGTEAFF.

V and J are TRBV19 and TRBJ1-3; D uncertain. The CDR3 sequence is 12 residues long. The V end was cut by 6 bases, the J end by 4 bases, with 7 bases between. Germline V gene lookup returns CDR1 LNHDA and CDR2 SQIVND (reference sequence). The CDR3 protein is CASSSGGNTIYF. The CDR3 DNA reads TGTGCCAGTAGCTCTGGCGGAAACACCATATATTTT.